The clone carrying this T cell receptor (beta chain) was observed many times. Its antigen is still unknown. RNA served as the template for amplifying TCR beta CDR3 regions. First-round RT-PCR with HTBI primers preceded a second-round multiplex PCR. TCRdb recomputed calls from the multiplex PCR reads with MiXCR, one row per CDR3 protein. The sample yields hundreds of thousands of distinct CDR3 sequences, under 25% seen once. The entry originates in a study of Graves' ophthalmopathy and Graves' hyperthyroidism. Study in general: Peripheral blood collection took place at initial diagnosis, before any treatment.

Orbital computed tomography, together with clinical symptoms, serum thyroxine, TRAb and thyroid ultrasound, was used for diagnosis. V lost 3 bases, J lost 4 bases, and 13 bases lay in between. The CDR3 has 14 residues. Germline V gene data show CDR1 as SGHRS and CDR2 as YFSETQ. General study results and limits: Cross-validated, the 13-signature model showed 87.88%/81.08% sensitivity/specificity, and 80%/75% in the test set. The model reached 70.59% sensitivity and around 74% specificity for predicting ophthalmopathy progression.

The chain uses TRBV5-1 and TRBJ1-2; maybe TRBD1 (6 bases). This TCR was sampled from a woman between 18 and 29 years old with stable Graves' hyperthyroidism. Sequencing was performed on peripheral blood. In DNA, the CDR3 is TGCGCCAGCAGCTCATCGGGGGGGCTCTATGGCTACACCTTC. This translates into CASSSSGGLYGYTF.